This TCR beta chain came from a study of OX40 agonist ivuxolimab in advanced cancers. Measured with immunoSEQ multiplex PCR; TCRdb has only the in-frame clones, and not every one. The sample contains 71,000 or so clones, approximately 86% of which appear only once. The CDR3 has 15 residues. Germline-derived CDR1 and CDR2 are GTSNPN and SVGIG (reference sequence). J lost 3 bases, V lost 3 bases, and 6 bases had no gene match. This sequence originates from an adult with an advanced solid tumor such as melanoma, head and neck, liver or kidney cancer. The chain couples TRBV30 to TRBJ1-5; 9 bases align to TRBD1. Sample: CD4+ or CD8+ T cells sorted from blood, taken in a trial of the OX40 agonist ivuxolimab. The CDR3 sequence: CAWSSGQGVNQPQHF. CDR3 bases: TGTGCCTGGAGCTCGGGACAGGGAGTCAATCAGCCCCAGCATTTT. Variable domain in full (rest from reference TRBV30 and TRBJ1-5): SQTIHQWPATLVQPVGSPLSLECTVEGTSNPNLYWYRQAAGRGLQLLFYSVGIGQISSEVPQNLSASRPQDRQFILSSKKLLLSDSGFYLCAWSSGQGVNQPQHFGDGTRLSIL.